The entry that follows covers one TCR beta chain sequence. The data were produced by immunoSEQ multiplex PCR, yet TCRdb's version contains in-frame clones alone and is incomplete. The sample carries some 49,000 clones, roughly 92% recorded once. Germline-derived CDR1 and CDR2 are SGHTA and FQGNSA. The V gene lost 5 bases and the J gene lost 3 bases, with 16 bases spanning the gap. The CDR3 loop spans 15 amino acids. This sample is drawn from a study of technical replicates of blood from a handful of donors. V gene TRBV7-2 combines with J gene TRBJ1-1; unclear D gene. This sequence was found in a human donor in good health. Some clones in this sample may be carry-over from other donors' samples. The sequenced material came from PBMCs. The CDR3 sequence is CASSPDGFTYTEAFF. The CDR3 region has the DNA TGTGCCAGCAGCCCTGACGGGTTTACTTACACTGAAGCTTTCTTT. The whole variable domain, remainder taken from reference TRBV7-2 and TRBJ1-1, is GAGVSQSPSNKVTEKGKDVELRCDPISGHTALYWYRQSLGQGLEFLIYFQGNSAPDKSGLPSDRFSAERTGGSVSTLTIQRTQQEDSAVYLCASSPDGFTYTEAFFGQGTRLTVV.